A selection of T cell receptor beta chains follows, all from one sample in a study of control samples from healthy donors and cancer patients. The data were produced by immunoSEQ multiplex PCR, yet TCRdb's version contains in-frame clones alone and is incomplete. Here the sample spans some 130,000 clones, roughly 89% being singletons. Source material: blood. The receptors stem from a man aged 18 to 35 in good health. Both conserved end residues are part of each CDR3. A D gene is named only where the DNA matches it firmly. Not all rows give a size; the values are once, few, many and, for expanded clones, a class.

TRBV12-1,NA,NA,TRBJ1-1,CASSSGGFAEVQAFF,TGTGCCAGCAGCTCTGGGGGATTCGCCGAGGTTCAAGCTTTCTTT
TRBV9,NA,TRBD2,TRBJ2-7,CASSVEIGEGRQYF,TGTGCCAGCAGCGTAGAGATAGGGGAGGGGAGGCAGTACTTC
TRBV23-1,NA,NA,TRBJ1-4,CASPQHEGGAYF,TGCGCCAGCCCCCAGCACGAAGGGGGGGCCTATTTT
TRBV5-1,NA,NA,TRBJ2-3,CASSLVALTSTDTQYF,TGCGCCAGCAGCTTGGTGGCATTGACTAGCACAGATACGCAGTATTTT
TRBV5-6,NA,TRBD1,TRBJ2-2,CASSWGQGANTGELFF,TGTGCCAGCAGCTGGGGTCAGGGGGCGAACACCGGGGAGCTGTTTTTT
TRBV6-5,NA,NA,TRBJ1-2,CASSPTSGEGYGYTF,TGTGCCAGCAGCCCGACCTCAGGGGAGGGCTATGGCTACACCTTC
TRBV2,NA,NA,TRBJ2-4,CASRPGLAKNIQYF,TGTGCCAGCAGGCCAGGGTTAGCCAAAAACATTCAGTACTTC
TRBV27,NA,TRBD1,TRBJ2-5,CASRRTGTGETQYF,TGTGCCAGCAGACGAACCGGGACAGGAGAGACCCAGTACTTC
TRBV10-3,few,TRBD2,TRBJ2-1,CAISSSGGANNEQFF,TGTGCCATCAGTTCTAGCGGGGGGGCCAACAATGAGCAGTTCTTC
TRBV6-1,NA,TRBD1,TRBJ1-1,CASSEETGGWTEAFF,TGTGCCAGCAGTGAGGAAACAGGGGGATGGACTGAAGCTTTCTTT
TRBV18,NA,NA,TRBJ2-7,CASSPPSGEQYF,TGTGCCAGCTCACCGCCCTCGGGGGAGCAGTACTTC
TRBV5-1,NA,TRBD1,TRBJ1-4,CASSPQGGGEKLFF,TGCGCCAGCAGCCCACAGGGGGGCGGTGAAAAACTGTTTTTT
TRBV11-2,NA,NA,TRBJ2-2,CASSLGQGWLAANTGELFF,TGTGCCAGCAGCTTAGGTCAGGGTTGGCTGGCCGCGAACACCGGGGAGCTGTTTTTT
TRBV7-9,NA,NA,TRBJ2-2,CASSRQTNTGELFF,TGTGCCAGCAGCCGACAGACCAACACCGGGGAGCTGTTTTTT
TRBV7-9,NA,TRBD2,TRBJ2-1,CASSLLAGSSYNEQFF,TGTGCCAGCAGCTTATTAGCGGGGAGCTCCTACAATGAGCAGTTCTTC
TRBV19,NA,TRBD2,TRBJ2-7,CASSRSGGNEQYF,TGTGCCAGTAGCAGGAGCGGGGGGAATGAGCAGTACTTC
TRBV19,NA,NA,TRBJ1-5,CASSIRADYSNQPQHF,TGTGCCAGTAGTATACGGGCAGACTATAGCAATCAGCCCCAGCATTTT